The next 7 T cell receptor beta chains were all read from a single sample in a study of blood T cell repertoires in COVID-19. Sequencing was performed with immunoSEQ multiplex PCR; in TCRdb, only in-frame clones are kept and a portion is missing. The sample includes around 70,000 clones, approximately 80% of them seen just once. Material for sequencing was peripheral blood. Receptors originate from a human donor in a cohort sampled during active COVID-19.

The chain is built from TRBV27 and TRBJ1-2, with D tentatively TRBD1 (6 bases). V was pared by 8 bases and J by 8 bases, with 24 bases between. CDR1 and CDR2 from the germline V gene are MNHEY and SMNVEV (reference sequence). This CDR3 comprises 15 residues. The CDR3 sequence is CASRTIGGGARGYTF. The CDR3 coding sequence is TGTGCCAGCCGAACGATAGGAGGGGGGGCGAGGGGCTACACCTTC.

The rearrangement uses TRBV11-2 and TRBJ2-1; 9 bases are a match to TRBD1. Germline assignment: CDR1 SGHAT and CDR2 FQNNGV. V dropped 5 bases and J dropped 7; count of bases not matched to a gene: 12. This CDR3 spans 16 amino acids. The CDR3: CASSPRGTGSRNEQFF. The CDR3 DNA reads TGTGCCAGCAGCCCAAGGGGGACAGGGTCGCGGAATGAGCAGTTCTTC.

The chain uses TRBV6-5 and TRBJ2-2; 7 bases are shared with TRBD1. Germline trimming cut 5 bases from V and 6 bases from J; bases unmatched to any gene: 6. There are 14 residues in the CDR3. Germline lookup yields CDR1 MNHEY and CDR2 SVGAGI. CDR3 region: CASSLDQGAGELFF. CDR3 DNA sequence: TGTGCCAGCAGTCTTGACCAGGGGGCCGGGGAGCTGTTTTTT.

The genes are TRBV4-1 and TRBJ2-5; 7 bases are shared with TRBD2. V was pared by 1 base and J by 9 bases, with 14 bases of the junction left unmatched. The length of the CDR3 is 16 residues. Germline V gene data show CDR1 as MGHRA and CDR2 as YSYEKL. The CDR3, as DNA: TGCGCCAGCAGCCAAGCGGGCCTTTCCCCCAGCGGGGCCCAGTACTTC. Encoded protein: CASSQAGLSPSGAQYF.

The rearrangement links TRBV5-6 to TRBJ2-3, with D uncertain. Germline CDR1 reads SGHDT; CDR2 reads YYEEEE. The CDR3 has 17 amino acids. V was cut by 0 bases and J by 6 bases, with 20 bases left in between. The CDR3 here is CASSLAGSGVPGDTQYF. The CDR3 nucleotides are TGTGCCAGCAGCTTGGCCGGCTCGGGTGTGCCTGGGGATACGCAGTATTTT.

This clone was observed once. The V gene is TRBV5-1, the J gene TRBJ2-3; 11 bases are shared with TRBD2. With 3 bases clipped from V and 0 bases from J, the junction kept 3 bases outside the gene matches. Germline V lookup: CDR1 SGHRS, CDR2 YFSETQ. CDR3 length: 16 amino acids. The CDR3 spells CASSSLAGGSTDTQYF. The CDR3 nucleotides are TGCGCCAGCAGCTCCCTAGCGGGAGGAAGCACAGATACGCAGTATTTT.

The chain employs TRBV18 and TRBJ2-3; D gene uncertain. The CDR3 is 14 amino acids. Germline V lookup: CDR1 KGHSH, CDR2 LQKENI. Trimming took off 1 base at V and 2 bases at J, with 7 bases between the two ends. CDR3 coding DNA: TGTGCCAGCTCACCACTGGCGGACACAGATACGCAGTATTTT. It is translated as CASSPLADTDTQYF.